This T cell receptor beta chain was found in a study of preoperative IRX-2 immunotherapy in early breast cancer. This clone has only one observation. This table comes from immunoSEQ multiplex PCR, and its TCRdb copy is limited to in-frame clones, with some not included. The sample consists of under 50,000 clones, approximately 85% of them appearing once. V shed 3 bases and J shed 6 bases, with 9 bases lying between them. The CDR3 sequence is 14 residues long. The germline CDR1 and CDR2 sequences are LNHDA and SQIVND (reference sequence). Treatment given: preoperative locoregional IRX-2 cytokine immunotherapy. This phase Ib study tested locoregional IRX-2 cytokine immunotherapy given before surgery.

The receptor was isolated from a human donor with breast cancer. The sequencing here drew on lymph node tissue, taken after IRX-2 immunotherapy. The rearrangement joins TRBV19 to TRBJ1-6; D gene uncertain. In nucleotides, the CDR3 is TGTGCCAGTAGTATCCAACAGCTTAATTCACCCCTCCACTTT. Protein sequence: CASSIQQLNSPLHF.